This paragraph covers one T cell receptor (beta chain) sequence. The germline gives CDR1 SGHDT, CDR2 YYEEEE. V was pared by 4 bases and J by 3 bases, with 14 bases between. This CDR3 contains 15 residues. This record belongs to a study of blood T cell repertoires in COVID-19. Study overall: COVID-19 samples, acute and convalescent, were from the United States, Italy and Spain. T cells, B-cell-depleted T cells, or PBMCs provided the cDNA or gDNA that served as material.

Clones were sequenced by immunoSEQ multiplex PCR, and TCRdb holds only the in-frame ones, with some missing. The sample consists of about 20,000 clones, roughly nine tenths of them appearing once. The chain combines TRBV5-6 with TRBJ2-1, with D possibly TRBD1 on 6 matching bases. What was sequenced was peripheral blood. The sequence derives from a human donor in a cohort sampled during active COVID-19. CDR3 residues: CASSLGQLSYNEQFF. The CDR3, as DNA: TGTGCCAGCAGCCTCGGACAGCTTAGCTACAATGAGCAGTTCTTC.